This T cell receptor beta chain was identified during a study of CD8 T cells in ankylosing spondylitis. The length of the CDR3 is 15 residues. Trimming removed 3 bases from V and 5 bases from J, with 14 bases in between. One entry per CDR3 protein results from TCRdb running MiXCR on the 5' RACE reads. The sample lists more than 150,000 distinct CDR3 sequences, 15% to 20% occurring once. This clonotype was observed at least ten times. Its antigen remains unknown. Study-wide results and caveats: A TCR beta motif of under 10 highly homologous variants seemed to mark ankylosing spondylitis blood.

The chain is built from TRBV12-3 or TRBV12-4 and TRBJ2-1; maybe TRBD2 (6 bases). This sequence originates from a male donor aged 5-30 years with ankylosing spondylitis or in good health (not recorded which). The sequenced sample was blood, either unsorted or a sorted T cell fraction (not recorded which). Here the CDR3 DNA reads TGTGCCAGCAGTTTTTATACGCGGGGCGACAATGAGCAGTTCTTC. It specifies CASSFYTRGDNEQFF.